The rows below give T cell receptor beta chains drawn from one sample of a study of T-cell reconstitution after alpha-beta-depleted transplantation in children. TCRdb fed the PCR reads into MiXCR, producing one record per CDR3 protein. The sample lists 640,000 or so distinct CDR3 sequences; roughly 17% were seen once. This specimen was PBMCs from the stem cell graft donor, taken from the stem cell graft. All receptors derive from a human donor who donated a stem cell graft to a child with acute myeloid leukemia. Each CDR3 is given with its conserved first and last residue. A D gene is named only where the DNA matches it firmly. A row's size may be missing; if present it is once, few, many or a size class.

abundance	len	d_gene	j_gene	v_gene	CDR3aa	CDR3nt
few	12	TRBD1	TRBJ1-2	TRBV29-1	CSARQGGDGYTF	TGCAGCGCCCGACAGGGCGGGGATGGCTACACCTTC
-	14	-	TRBJ2-5	TRBV6-2/TRBV6-3	CASSSHDRQETQYF	TGTGCCAGCAGTTCCCACGACCGACAAGAGACCCAGTACTTC
many	16	TRBD2	TRBJ2-3	TRBV6-1	CASSPGTSGSTDTQYF	TGTGCCAGCAGTCCCGGGACTAGCGGGTCCACAGATACGCAGTATTTT
-	16	TRBD1	TRBJ1-4	TRBV7-9	CAGSITSRGRGEKLFF	TGTGCCGGCAGCATCACCTCCAGGGGGCGAGGAGAAAAACTGTTTTTT
-	13	-	TRBJ2-1	TRBV15	CATSKTSSSEQFF	TGTGCCACCAGCAAAACTAGCAGTAGTGAGCAGTTCTTC
many	14	-	TRBJ2-1	TRBV20-1	CSASHRAPYNEQFF	TGCAGTGCAAGCCACAGGGCGCCCTACAATGAGCAGTTCTTC
-	14	-	TRBJ1-1	TRBV11-2	CASSLEGSITEAFF	TGTGCCAGCAGCTTAGAAGGCTCCATCACCGAAGCTTTCTTT
few	14	-	TRBJ2-1	TRBV6-1	CATKRGPGYNEQFF	TGTGCCACCAAAAGGGGACCGGGTTACAATGAGCAGTTCTTC
-	18	TRBD1	TRBJ1-1	TRBV3-1	CATSQERGAGGASTEAFF	TGTGCCACCAGCCAAGAGCGGGGGGCAGGGGGCGCGAGCACTGAAGCTTTCTTT
-	17	TRBD1	TRBJ1-2	TRBV7-9	CASSLRTGENLNYGYTF	TGTGCCAGCAGCCTGAGGACAGGGGAGAACTTAAACTATGGCTACACCTTC
few	16	-	TRBJ2-2	TRBV20-1	CSAPGPSHKPTGELFF	TGCAGTGCCCCGGGCCCTTCCCATAAACCGACCGGGGAGCTGTTTTTT
-	15	-	TRBJ1-3	TRBV20-1	CSATSGPNSGNTIYF	TGCAGTGCAACAAGCGGACCGAACTCTGGAAACACCATATATTTT
-	15	TRBD1	TRBJ2-2	TRBV7-3	CASSLEPGGSGELFF	TGTGCCAGCAGCTTAGAGCCAGGGGGCTCCGGGGAGCTGTTTTTT
-	11	-	TRBJ1-5	TRBV20-1	CSAGQNQPQHF	TGCAGCGCCGGACAAAATCAGCCCCAGCATTTT
many	17	TRBD2	TRBJ2-1	TRBV9	CASSVEVTEGRGGEQFF	TGTGCCAGCAGCGTAGAGGTGACCGAGGGGAGGGGCGGTGAGCAGTTCTTC
-	13	-	TRBJ1-2	TRBV7-2	CAGSPEILYGYTF	TGTGCCGGCAGCCCAGAAATCCTCTATGGCTACACCTTC
few	13	TRBD2	TRBJ2-1	TRBV6-6	CASSSGLGNEQFF	TGTGCCAGCAGTTCGGGACTAGGAAATGAGCAGTTCTTC
once	15	-	TRBJ2-5	TRBV7-9	CASSLGSGYQETQYF	TGTGCCAGCAGCTTAGGATCCGGGTACCAAGAGACCCAGTACTTC
many	14	-	TRBJ2-7	TRBV24-1	CATSDSPAGPRQYF	TGTGCCACCAGTGACTCTCCCGCAGGGCCCCGGCAGTACTTC
few	14	TRBD1	TRBJ1-5	TRBV20-1	CSARRTGPNQPQHF	TGCAGTGCTCGGAGGACAGGGCCCAATCAGCCCCAGCATTTT
-	15	-	TRBJ1-1	TRBV28	CASSPPAGMNTEAFF	TGTGCCAGCAGTCCTCCGGCAGGGATGAACACTGAAGCTTTCTTT
-	15	-	TRBJ1-1	TRBV11-3	CASSTERGLGTEAFF	TGTGCCAGCAGCACCGAGCGGGGGCTCGGCACTGAAGCTTTCTTT
many	14	-	TRBJ2-5	TRBV30	CAWSGGGTQETQYF	TGTGCCTGGAGTGGAGGGGGGACCCAAGAGACCCAGTACTTC
-	16	-	TRBJ1-6	TRBV5-1	CASSWANTGSNSPLHF	TGCGCCAGCAGCTGGGCGAACACGGGGAGCAATTCACCCCTCCACTTT
few	16	TRBD1	TRBJ1-1	TRBV20-1	CSARDPGQGVPFYAFF	TGCAGTGCTAGGGATCCGGGACAGGGGGTCCCTTTTTACGCTTTCTTT
-	12	-	TRBJ2-7	TRBV5-1	CASSFAGNEQYF	TGCGCCAGCAGCTTCGCGGGGAACGAGCAGTACTTC
-	16	-	TRBJ2-1	TRBV24-1	CATSDLARSFYNEQFF	TGTGCCACCAGTGACTTAGCGCGCTCCTTCTACAATGAGCAGTTCTTC
-	16	TRBD1	TRBJ2-7	TRBV7-2	CASSVTGTGGYFEQYF	TGTGCCAGCAGCGTAACCGGGACAGGGGGATATTTCGAGCAGTACTTC
-	13	TRBD1	TRBJ1-2	TRBV28	CASSSGQGPGYTF	TGTGCCAGCAGCTCCGGACAGGGGCCTGGCTACACCTTC
-	14	-	TRBJ2-3	TRBV7-8	CASSHGKGADTQYF	TGTGCCAGCAGCCACGGGAAGGGGGCAGATACGCAGTATTTT
-	14	-	TRBJ1-2	TRBV20-1	CSARDTASGHGYTF	TGCAGTGCTAGAGATACGGCCTCCGGGCATGGCTACACCTTC
many	14	TRBD2	TRBJ2-1	TRBV29-1	CSVVASGEYNEQFF	TGCAGCGTTGTGGCTAGCGGGGAGTACAATGAGCAGTTCTTC
-	14	TRBD1	TRBJ1-5	TRBV27	CASRKEGARQPQHF	TGTGCCAGCAGGAAAGAGGGGGCGAGACAGCCCCAGCATTTT
-	16	TRBD2	TRBJ2-1	TRBV7-3	CASSSRVAGGYNEQFF	TGTGCCAGCAGCTCAAGGGTAGCGGGGGGCTACAATGAGCAGTTCTTC
-	17	-	TRBJ2-7	TRBV21-1	CASSKVSVSGRSYEQYF	TGTGCCAGCAGCAAAGTTTCGGTTAGCGGGAGGTCCTACGAGCAGTACTTC
few	14	-	TRBJ2-7	TRBV7-2	CASSSQTGAYEQYF	TGTGCCAGCAGCTCCCAGACAGGAGCCTACGAGCAGTACTTC
many	17	TRBD1	TRBJ1-1	TRBV7-2	CASSLGTGMSRNTEAFF	TGTGCCAGCAGCTTAGGGACAGGGATGTCAAGGAACACTGAAGCTTTCTTT
many	14	-	TRBJ1-6	TRBV6-4	CASSSEMGDSPLHF	TGTGCCAGCAGCTCGGAGATGGGCGATTCACCCCTCCACTTT
-	15	TRBD1	TRBJ2-5	TRBV12-3/TRBV12-4	CASSSPGTAVETQYF	TGTGCCAGCAGTTCCCCCGGGACAGCGGTGGAGACCCAGTACTTC
many	15	TRBD1	TRBJ1-5	TRBV20-1	CSARNRGVSNQPQHF	TGCAGTGCTAGAAACAGGGGGGTGAGCAATCAGCCCCAGCATTTT
many	15	-	TRBJ2-1	TRBV20-1	CSARDGGGPGNEQFF	TGCAGTGCTAGAGATGGTGGGGGGCCGGGGAATGAGCAGTTCTTC
-	14	-	TRBJ1-1	TRBV30	CAWIGARQNTEAFF	TGTGCCTGGATAGGAGCGCGGCAGAACACTGAAGCTTTCTTT
-	19	-	TRBJ2-4	TRBV11-2	CASSLDGAEYYLAKNIQYF	TGTGCCAGCAGCTTAGATGGGGCAGAATATTACTTAGCCAAAAACATTCAGTACTTC
few	14	-	TRBJ1-2	TRBV28	CASRQGISNYGYTF	TGTGCCAGCAGGCAGGGGATATCTAACTATGGCTACACCTTC
many	15	-	TRBJ2-1	TRBV20-1	CSARDSGLTYNEQFF	TGCAGTGCTAGAGATAGCGGACTGACCTACAATGAGCAGTTCTTC
-	15	-	TRBJ2-5	TRBV3-1	CASSQGIMGQETQYF	TGTGCCAGCAGCCAAGGCATCATGGGACAAGAGACCCAGTACTTC
-	16	-	TRBJ1-2	TRBV11-2	CASSFPLPLGGYGYTF	TGTGCCAGCAGCTTCCCGCTTCCCCTTGGGGGCTATGGCTACACCTTC
-	17	TRBD2	TRBJ2-2	TRBV4-3	CASSPGLAGGRTGELFF	TGCGCCAGCAGCCCGGGACTAGCGGGGGGGAGAACCGGGGAGCTGTTTTTT
-	16	-	TRBJ2-5	TRBV6-5	CASSYGAAQRQETQYF	TGTGCCAGCAGTTACGGGGCAGCCCAGAGACAAGAGACCCAGTACTTC
once	14	-	TRBJ2-5	TRBV5-1	CASSFPRVGETQYF	TGCGCCAGCAGCTTCCCCCGAGTAGGAGAGACCCAGTACTTC
many	13	-	TRBJ1-2	TRBV29-1	CSVKARVSGGYTF	TGCAGCGTAAAGGCGAGGGTCTCGGGCGGCTACACCTTC
few	14	-	TRBJ1-5	TRBV6-2/TRBV6-3	CASRAGTSNQPQHF	TGTGCCAGCAGGGCAGGGACTAGCAATCAGCCCCAGCATTTT